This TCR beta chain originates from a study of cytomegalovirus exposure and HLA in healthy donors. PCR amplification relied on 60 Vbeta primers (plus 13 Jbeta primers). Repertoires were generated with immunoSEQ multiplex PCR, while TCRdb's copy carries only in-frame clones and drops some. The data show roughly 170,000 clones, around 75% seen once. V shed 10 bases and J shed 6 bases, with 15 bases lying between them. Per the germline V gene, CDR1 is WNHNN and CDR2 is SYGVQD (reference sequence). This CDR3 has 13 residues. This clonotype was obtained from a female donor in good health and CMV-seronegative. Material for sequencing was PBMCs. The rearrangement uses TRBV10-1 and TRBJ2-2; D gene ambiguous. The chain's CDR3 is CATSGQDAGELFF. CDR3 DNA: TGCGCCACTTCAGGTCAAGACGCCGGGGAGCTGTTTTTT.